Shown below are 25 T cell receptor beta chains from a single sample sequenced in a study of blood T cells in healthy people across ages. Using a J-beta primer mix together with a sample-barcoded 5' primer, a second PCR was run for about 7 to 12 cycles. TCRdb reanalysed the 5' RACE reads using MiXCR and keeps one entry per CDR3 protein. The table lists hundreds of thousands of distinct CDR3 sequences, roughly 60% of them singletons, with around 20% in the top ten. The source material was blood. These receptors all stem from a man younger than 40 in good health.

This clonotype was counted a few times. The chain uses TRBV10-3 and TRBJ2-5, with 8 bases lining up with TRBD2. The CDR3 sequence is 15 residues long. The V and J ends lost 7 bases and 2 bases, in that order; junction bases with no gene match: 9. The germline gives CDR1 ENHRY, CDR2 SYGVKD. The CDR3 DNA sequence: TGTGCCATCAAGGAAATTAGCGGGGAGCAAGAGACCCAGTACTTC. The encoded protein is CAIKEISGEQETQYF.

This clonotype was seen ten or more times. This chain uses TRBV20-1 with TRBJ2-7; D gene unclear. Germline V gives CDR1 DFQATT, CDR2 SNEGSKA (reference sequence). Trimming pared 0 bases from V and 3 bases from J, leaving 9 bases between. The CDR3 has 13 residues. The CDR3 spells CSARDPRFYEQYF. The CDR3 DNA is TGCAGTGCTAGAGATCCACGATTCTACGAGCAGTACTTC.

This chain connects TRBV15 to TRBJ2-7; 10 bases align to TRBD1. The J call may not be correct, given that the DNA end is closer to TRBJ2-4. Per the germline V gene, CDR1 is LNHNV and CDR2 is YYDKDF (reference sequence). This CDR3 comprises 14 residues. DNA for the CDR3: TGTGCCACCAAACTGGACAGGGGGATGTACATTCAGTACTTC. Its protein is CATKLDRGMYIQYF.

This sequence joins TRBV6-2 or TRBV6-3 and TRBJ2-2, with D unresolved. V dropped 3 bases and J dropped 6 bases, with 8 bases sitting between them. The CDR3 covers 13 residues. The germline CDR1 and CDR2 sequences are MNHEY and SVGEGT. CDR3 sequence (DNA): TGTGCCAGCAGTTATCTTTGGGCCGGGGAGCTGTTTTTT. Protein: CASSYLWAGELFF.

The genes are TRBV9 and TRBJ2-5, with a possible D match to TRBD2 (5 bases). This CDR3 has 13 residues. Per germline, CDR1 SGDLS and CDR2 YYNGEE. Trimming cost V 3 bases and J 0 bases, with 6 bases left between them. The CDR3 DNA is TGTGCCAGCAGCGCGGGGTACCAAGAGACCCAGTACTTC. Translation: CASSAGYQETQYF.

This chain uses TRBV30 with TRBJ1-4, with a possible D match to TRBD1 (6 bases). Germline loops: CDR1 GTSNPN, CDR2 SVGIG (reference sequence). The CDR3 has 14 amino acids. V lost 3 bases, J lost 10 bases, and 18 bases lay in between. The CDR3 loop reads CAWSRAGEYGKLFF. The CDR3 nucleotides read TGTGCCTGGAGCCGGGCAGGGGAGTATGGAAAACTGTTTTTT. Full variable domain (outside the CDR3, taken from reference TRBV30 and TRBJ1-4): SQTIHQWPATLVQPVGSPLSLECTVEGTSNPNLYWYRQAAGRGLQLLFYSVGIGQISSEVPQNLSASRPQDRQFILSSKKLLLSDSGFYLCAWSRAGEYGKLFFGSGTQLSVL.

This chain joins TRBV20-1 and TRBJ2-7; possibly TRBD2 for D (6 bases). The CDR3 is 12 amino acids. The V end was cut by 3 bases, the J end by 3 bases, with 9 bases between. Germline V gene data show CDR1 as DFQATT and CDR2 as SNEGSKA (reference sequence). The CDR3 DNA reads TGCAGTGCTAGCCCGGGAGTCTACGAGCAGTACTTC. This sequence encodes CSASPGVYEQYF.

This clonotype was counted a single time. This chain joins TRBV7-9 and TRBJ1-2; TRBD1 matches 8 bases. Germline trimming cut 11 bases from V and 2 bases from J; bases unmatched to any gene: 4. This CDR3 has 12 amino acids. Germline V gives CDR1 SEHNR, CDR2 FQNEAQ (reference sequence). DNA of the CDR3: TGTGCCGGGGGGGACAGGAACTATGGCTACACCTTC. It encodes CAGGDRNYGYTF.

The gene calls are TRBV20-1 and TRBJ2-4, with 14 bases matching TRBD2. The germline gives CDR1 DFQATT, CDR2 SNEGSKA (reference sequence). V was pared by 3 bases and J by 7 bases, with 8 bases of the junction left unmatched. The CDR3 is made up of 16 amino acids. The CDR3 coding sequence is TGCAGTGCTAGGAAGGAGACTAGCGGGGGGGCGAACATTCAGTACTTC. Translation gives CSARKETSGGANIQYF.

This clonotype was observed once. The chain recombines TRBV20-1 with TRBJ2-5, with D perhaps matching TRBD2 (6 bases). Gene TRBJ2-7 matches the end of the DNA better, so the J call may be wrong. Germline V gene sequence: CDR1 DFQATT, CDR2 SNEGSKA (reference sequence). The CDR3 covers 14 residues. The CDR3 nucleotides read TGCAGTGCATCGAACGGGCGGGATGGCTCCGAGCAGTACTTC. Translation: CSASNGRDGSEQYF.

The CDR3 DNA is TGTGCCAGCAGTTATCAGGGCTCCTATAATTCACCCCTCCACTTT. This codes for CASSYQGSYNSPLHF. The gene calls are TRBV28 and TRBJ1-6; tentative D call: TRBD1 (5 bases). V was pared by 4 bases and J by 0 bases, with 7 bases between. The CDR3 runs 15 residues. The germline V gene has CDR1 MDHEN and CDR2 SYDVKM. Combining the CDR3 with reference TRBV28 and TRBJ1-6 gives the whole variable domain DVKVTQSSRYLVKRTGEKVFLECVQDMDHENMFWYRQDPGLGLRLIYFSYDVKMKEKGDIPEGYSVSREKKERFSLILESASTNQTSMYLCASSYQGSYNSPLHFGNGTRLTVT.

V is TRBV20-1 and J is TRBJ2-7; possible D gene TRBD2, 5 bases. V was shortened by 3 bases and J by 2 bases, with 11 bases between the two germline ends. The CDR3 is 13 residues long. Germline values: CDR1 DFQATT, CDR2 SNEGSKA (reference sequence). DNA of the CDR3: TGCAGTGCTAGCGGCGCGGGTACCTACGAGCAGTACTTC. Its protein product is CSASGAGTYEQYF.

V usage is TRBV13 and J usage is TRBJ2-7, with a possible D match to TRBD1 (5 bases). The CDR3 length is 13 residues. Germline-derived CDR1 and CDR2 are PRHDT and FYEKMQ (reference sequence). Trimming removed 0 bases at V and 4 bases at J, with 7 bases between. CDR3 residues: CASSLGRQYEQYF. The CDR3 DNA reads as TGTGCCAGCAGCTTAGGGAGACAGTACGAGCAGTACTTC. The variable domain in full, with the rest retrieved from reference TRBV13 and TRBJ2-7, is AAGVIQSPRHLIKEKRETATLKCYPIPRHDTVYWYQQGPGQDPQFLISFYEKMQSDKGSIPDRFSAQQFSDYHSELNMSSLELGDSALYFCASSLGRQYEQYFGPGTRLTVT.

The V and J genes are TRBV6-5 and TRBJ2-3, with TRBD2 matching 9 bases. The CDR3 runs to 16 residues. With V trimmed by 5 bases and J by 3 bases, 9 bases remained unmatched. The germline V gene has CDR1 MNHEY and CDR2 SVGAGI. The CDR3 nucleotides read TGTGCCAGCAGTCGAAATAGCGGGAGAGGGACAGATACGCAGTATTTT. Protein sequence: CASSRNSGRGTDTQYF.

The rearrangement joins TRBV20-1 to TRBJ2-6, with 9 bases lining up with TRBD1. Germline loops: CDR1 DFQATT, CDR2 SNEGSKA (reference sequence). V shed 3 bases and J 2 bases; nucleotides not matched to a gene: 5. The length of the CDR3 is 16 residues. As DNA, the CDR3 is TGCAGTGCTAGGAGACAGGGGGTGGCTGGGGCCAACGTCCTGACTTTC. Encoded protein: CSARRQGVAGANVLTF.

This clonotype was observed a single time. This chain joins TRBV20-1 and TRBJ2-7, with TRBD1 identical over 9 bases. CDR1 DFQATT and CDR2 SNEGSKA come from the germline V gene (reference sequence). The CDR3 has 12 residues. J was trimmed by 7 bases and V by 3 bases; bases with no gene match: 4. The CDR3 DNA sequence: TGCAGTGCTAGGGGACAGGGCTGGGAGCAGTACTTC. Its translation is CSARGQGWEQYF.

This clonotype was seen more than once but under ten times. This chain uses TRBV11-1 with TRBJ2-1, with 8 bases aligning to TRBD1. In germline, CDR1 is SGHAT, CDR2 FQDESV (reference sequence). V lost 7 bases and J lost 10; bases outside the gene matches: 12. This CDR3 has 14 residues. The CDR3 coding sequence is TGTGCCAGCACAATCGTTCCAGGGGGCCGGGAGCAGTTCTTC. Protein sequence: CASTIVPGGREQFF.

The chain has TRBV5-1 and TRBJ2-1; D is ambiguous. Trimming removed 9 bases from V and 3 bases from J, with 10 bases in between. Germline CDR1 is SGHRS and CDR2 is YFSETQ. The CDR3 has 12 amino acids. The CDR3: CATSGDYNEQFF. The CDR3 region has the DNA TGCGCCACCTCTGGTGACTACAATGAGCAGTTCTTC. Complete variable domain (other parts from reference TRBV5-1 and TRBJ2-1): KAGVTQTPRYLIKTRGQQVTLSCSPISGHRSVSWYQQTPGQGLQFLFEYFSETQRNKGNFPGRFSGRQFSNSRSEMNVSTLELGDSALYLCATSGDYNEQFFGPGTRLTVL.

V and J are TRBV10-2 and TRBJ1-2; the match to TRBD1 covers 8 bases. CDR1 is WSHSY and CDR2 is SAAADI in the germline V gene. V gave up 6 bases and J gave up 4 bases; unmatched junction bases: 10. The CDR3 has 15 amino acids. The CDR3 nucleotides are TGCGCCAGCAGGGAGGACAGGGCCCCTTCCTATGGCTACACCTTC. Protein: CASREDRAPSYGYTF.

J is TRBJ2-3 and V is TRBV7-2; D is undetermined. CDR1 and CDR2 from the germline V gene are SGHTA and FQGNSA. Trimming stripped 5 bases from V and 4 bases from J, with 13 bases between. The CDR3 is 14 amino acids. The CDR3 protein is CASSPHQGPDTQYF. In DNA form, the CDR3 reads TGTGCCAGCAGCCCCCACCAAGGCCCAGATACGCAGTATTTT. Drawing the rest from reference TRBV7-2 and TRBJ2-3, the complete variable domain is GAGVSQSPSNKVTEKGKDVELRCDPISGHTALYWYRQSLGQGLEFLIYFQGNSAPDKSGLPSDRFSAERTGGSVSTLTIQRTQQEDSAVYLCASSPHQGPDTQYFGPGTRLTVL.

The gene calls are TRBV3-1 and TRBJ2-7; TRBD1 aligns across 8 bases. V shed 5 bases, J shed 3 bases, and the junction held 9 bases outside the gene matches. Germline loops: CDR1 LGHDT, CDR2 YNNKEL (reference sequence). This CDR3 contains 15 residues. The CDR3 here is CASSETGEKNYEQYF. DNA for the CDR3: TGTGCCAGCAGCGAGACAGGGGAGAAGAACTACGAGCAGTACTTC.

The chain carries TRBV5-1 and TRBJ1-2, with 8 bases matching TRBD1. The V segment lost 5 bases and the J segment 5 bases; nucleotides outside the gene matches: 5. This CDR3 comprises 13 residues. CDR1 is SGHRS, CDR2 YFSETQ, per germline. For the CDR3, the DNA is TGCGCCAGCAGTACCGGGACAGGATATGGCTACACCTTC. It codes for CASSTGTGYGYTF.

The chain has TRBV3-1 and TRBJ2-3, with a possible D match to TRBD2 (6 bases). The CDR3 runs 16 residues. V shed 4 bases and J shed 0 bases, with 14 bases lying between them. Germline CDR1 and CDR2: LGHDT and YNNKEL (reference sequence). CDR3 region: CASSPTRTTSTDTQYF. The CDR3 DNA reads as TGTGCCAGCAGCCCTACGCGGACTACCAGCACAGATACGCAGTATTTT.

Points on this clonotype: A read error may be the cause here, since a much bigger clone is one base away. V and J are TRBV9 and TRBJ2-1, with D possibly TRBD2 on 7 matching bases. The DNA end lines up better with TRBJ2-7; the J call may be wrong. Looked up from germline, CDR1 is SGDLS and CDR2 is YYNGEE. This CDR3 region has 16 residues. The CDR3 DNA follows: TGTGCCAGCAGCGTAGGAATAACAGGGACTAACAATGAGCAGTACTTC. As protein: CASSVGITGTNNEQYF.

This clonotype came up once. V gene TRBV20-1 combines with J gene TRBJ2-7; either TRBD1 or TRBD2 may fit D (5 bases each). Trimming removed 0 bases from V and 1 base from J, with 16 bases in between. This CDR3 spans 16 amino acids. The germline CDR1 and CDR2 sequences are DFQATT and SNEGSKA (reference sequence). The CDR3 bases are TGCAGTGCTAGAGAGATAGGGACCTCGATATCCTACGAGCAGTACTTC. It codes for CSAREIGTSISYEQYF.